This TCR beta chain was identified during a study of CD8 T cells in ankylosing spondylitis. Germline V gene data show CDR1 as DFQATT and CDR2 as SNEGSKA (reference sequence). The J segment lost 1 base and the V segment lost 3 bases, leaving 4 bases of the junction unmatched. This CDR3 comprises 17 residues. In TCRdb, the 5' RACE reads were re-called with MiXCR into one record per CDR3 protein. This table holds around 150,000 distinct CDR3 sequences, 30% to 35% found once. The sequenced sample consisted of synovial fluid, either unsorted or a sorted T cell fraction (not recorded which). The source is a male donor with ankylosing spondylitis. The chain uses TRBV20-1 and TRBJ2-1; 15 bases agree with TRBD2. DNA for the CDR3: TGCAGTGCTAGCCCGGGACTAGCGGGAGGTTCCTACAATGAGCAGTTCTTC. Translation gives CSASPGLAGGSYNEQFF.